The TCR beta chain described here comes from a study of shared clonotypes between healthy human individuals. The germline V gene encodes CDR1 MNHNS and CDR2 SASEGT. The CDR3 has 16 amino acids. Trimming removed 3 bases at V and 1 base at J, with 16 bases between. As to this clone: Antigen: not known.

Across several immunoSEQ plates, the genomic DNA of each subset was split evenly. The table came from immunoSEQ multiplex PCR; TCRdb's copy has only in-frame clones and leaves some out. The repertoire consists of about 580,000 clones, with roughly 98% occurring once and the leading ten covering 0.3% to 0.35%. Terminally differentiated effector memory CD45RA+ cells were excluded from the naive CD8 cells, which were CD45RO-negative and positively selected for CCR7. There were no recent acute infections or vaccinations among the donors, who were healthy HIV-negative adults. General study points: The study found about 5% of naive CD4 clonotypes shared across several donors.

Sequencing was performed on naive CD8+ T cells sorted from blood. V and J are TRBV6-1 and TRBJ2-7, with D perhaps TRBD2 (6 bases). This clonotype originated in a man aged 30 to 39 in good health. The DNA for the CDR3 is TGTGCCAGCAGTGATTGGGTAGCGGCCAAATCCTACGAGCAGTACTTC. Its translation: CASSDWVAAKSYEQYF.